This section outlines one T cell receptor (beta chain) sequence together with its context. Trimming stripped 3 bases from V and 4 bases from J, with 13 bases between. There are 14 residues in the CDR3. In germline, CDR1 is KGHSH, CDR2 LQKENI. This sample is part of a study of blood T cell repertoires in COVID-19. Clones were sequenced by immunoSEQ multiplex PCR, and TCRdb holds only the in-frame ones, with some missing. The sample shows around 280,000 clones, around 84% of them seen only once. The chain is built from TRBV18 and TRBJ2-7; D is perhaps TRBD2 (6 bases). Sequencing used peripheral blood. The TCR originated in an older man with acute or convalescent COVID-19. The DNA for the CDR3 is TGTGCCAGCTCACCTACGGGAGACCTGTACGAGCAGTACTTC. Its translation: CASSPTGDLYEQYF.